The rows below give T cell receptor beta chains drawn from one sample of a study of STAT3 mutations in large granular lymphocyte leukemia. Here immunoSEQ multiplex PCR was the method, and the copy in TCRdb shows in-frame clones only, minus some. This sample has fewer than 9,500 clones, with 80% to 95% found just once. The sample consisted of peripheral blood mononuclear cells. Receptors were obtained from a man aged 55 to 70 with T-cell large granular lymphocyte leukemia. Some clones in this sample may be carry-over from other donors' samples. The CDR3 runs from the conserved cysteine through the conserved F or W. The order of the fields is V gene, clone size, J gene, D gene, CDR3 DNA, CDR3 protein. A D gene is named only where the DNA matches it firmly. Only part of the rows carry a size: once, few, many, or a class if the clone is expanded.

V gene: TRBV6-6; clone size: few; J gene: TRBJ2-1; D gene: TRBD2; CDR3 DNA: TGTGCCAGCAGCCCCGGGACTAGCGTGGGTAATGAGCAGTTCTTC; CDR3 protein: CASSPGTSVGNEQFF
V gene: TRBV18; clone size: -; J gene: TRBJ1-5; D gene: TRBD1; CDR3 DNA: TGTGCCAGCTCACTCGACAGGGTGGCGCAGCCCCAGCATTTT; CDR3 protein: CASSLDRVAQPQHF
V gene: TRBV7-2; clone size: -; J gene: TRBJ2-7; D gene: -; CDR3 DNA: TGTGCCAGCAGCTTCAGCCGCGGGGACGAGCAGTACTTC; CDR3 protein: CASSFSRGDEQYF
V gene: TRBV19; clone size: -; J gene: TRBJ2-5; D gene: TRBD2; CDR3 DNA: TGTGCCAGTAGTGCCGGGACTAGCGGGAGCGCCCAGTACTTC; CDR3 protein: CASSAGTSGSAQYF
V gene: TRBV7-8; clone size: -; J gene: TRBJ2-5; D gene: -; CDR3 DNA: TGTGCCAGCAGACCTGGTTGGGGAGAGACCCAGTACTTC; CDR3 protein: CASRPGWGETQYF
V gene: TRBV18; clone size: -; J gene: TRBJ2-5; D gene: -; CDR3 DNA: TGTGCCAGCTCACCGCGATACGGGGAGACCCAGTACTTC; CDR3 protein: CASSPRYGETQYF
V gene: TRBV14; clone size: -; J gene: TRBJ2-1; D gene: TRBD2; CDR3 DNA: TGTGCCAGCAGCCCCGGACTAGCGGGAGGGACACCGCAGTTCTTC; CDR3 protein: CASSPGLAGGTPQFF
V gene: TRBV2; clone size: -; J gene: TRBJ2-2; D gene: -; CDR3 DNA: TGTGCCAAGGGACAGAACACCGGGGAGCTGTTTTTT; CDR3 protein: CAKGQNTGELFF
V gene: TRBV28; clone size: -; J gene: TRBJ1-5; D gene: -; CDR3 DNA: TGTGCCAGCAGTAACCCCCGGGGGTATAGCAATCAGCCCCAGCATTTT; CDR3 protein: CASSNPRGYSNQPQHF
V gene: TRBV2; clone size: -; J gene: TRBJ2-7; D gene: TRBD1; CDR3 DNA: TGTGCCGGAATTAGACAGGGGGGATACGAGCAGTACTTC; CDR3 protein: CAGIRQGGYEQYF
V gene: TRBV4-2; clone size: -; J gene: TRBJ2-7; D gene: TRBD2; CDR3 DNA: TGTGCCAGCAGCCAAGACCTAGCGGACGTCTCCTACGAGCAGTACTTC; CDR3 protein: CASSQDLADVSYEQYF
V gene: TRBV30; clone size: -; J gene: TRBJ1-5; D gene: -; CDR3 DNA: TGTGCCTGGAGCCTCCCGGGGAGCAGTTATAGCAATCAGCCCCAGCATTTT; CDR3 protein: CAWSLPGSSYSNQPQHF
V gene: TRBV6-6; clone size: -; J gene: TRBJ1-2; D gene: -; CDR3 DNA: TGTGCCAGCAGTTACTCAGCCGGGGCGTCCTATGGCTACACCTTC; CDR3 protein: CASSYSAGASYGYTF
V gene: TRBV5-8; clone size: once; J gene: TRBJ2-1; D gene: TRBD1; CDR3 DNA: TGTGCCAGCAGCTTGGGACAGGGGGACAATGAGCAGTTCTTC; CDR3 protein: CASSLGQGDNEQFF
V gene: TRBV6-6; clone size: once; J gene: TRBJ2-7; D gene: TRBD2; CDR3 DNA: TGTGCCAGCAGTTACTCGACCGGGACGGGAGGGCCCGAGCAGTACTTC; CDR3 protein: CASSYSTGTGGPEQYF
V gene: TRBV30; clone size: few; J gene: TRBJ1-1; D gene: -; CDR3 DNA: TGTGCCTGGACCTCCGTCGGGACACTTATGAACACTGAAGCTTTCTTT; CDR3 protein: CAWTSVGTLMNTEAFF
V gene: TRBV7-6; clone size: -; J gene: TRBJ1-2; D gene: TRBD1; CDR3 DNA: TGTGCCAGCAGCCTTCCGGGACAGGGTCAAAAATACTATGGCTACACCTTC; CDR3 protein: CASSLPGQGQKYYGYTF
V gene: TRBV5-1; clone size: -; J gene: TRBJ2-3; D gene: -; CDR3 DNA: TGCGCCAGCAGCTTGGACAGCGGTCTCAGCACAGATACGCAGTATTTT; CDR3 protein: CASSLDSGLSTDTQYF
V gene: TRBV12-5; clone size: -; J gene: TRBJ1-5; D gene: -; CDR3 DNA: TGTGCTAGTGCTTTTTCCCGATCAGACAGAGACAATCAGCCCCAGCATTTT; CDR3 protein: CASAFSRSDRDNQPQHF
V gene: TRBV15; clone size: few; J gene: TRBJ2-2; D gene: -; CDR3 DNA: TGTGCCACCAGCAGCCGGGGGGGGGAGCTGTTTTTT; CDR3 protein: CATSSRGGELFF
V gene: TRBV28; clone size: -; J gene: TRBJ1-2; D gene: -; CDR3 DNA: TGTGCCAGCAGTCCTCTGGGTGGCTACACCTTC; CDR3 protein: CASSPLGGYTF
V gene: TRBV18; clone size: -; J gene: TRBJ1-2; D gene: -; CDR3 DNA: TGTGCCAGCTCACCAATGAGGGAATTGGTTGTCGACTACACCTTC; CDR3 protein: CASSPMRELVVDYTF
V gene: TRBV29-1; clone size: -; J gene: TRBJ1-5; D gene: -; CDR3 DNA: TGCAGCGTTGACGTGGGAGGCAATCAGCCCCAGCATTTT; CDR3 protein: CSVDVGGNQPQHF
V gene: TRBV5-5; clone size: -; J gene: TRBJ2-5; D gene: -; CDR3 DNA: TGTGCCAGCAGCCCCCCGCTTGCAGGAGGAGAGACCCAGTACTTC; CDR3 protein: CASSPPLAGGETQYF
V gene: TRBV6-5; clone size: -; J gene: TRBJ2-1; D gene: -; CDR3 DNA: TGTGCCAGCAGTTACAACAAACTGAGCTCCTACAATGAGCAGTTCTTC; CDR3 protein: CASSYNKLSSYNEQFF
V gene: TRBV30; clone size: once; J gene: TRBJ1-1; D gene: -; CDR3 DNA: TGTGCCTGGGGAACCAGCCTGAACACTGAAGCTTTCTTT; CDR3 protein: CAWGTSLNTEAFF
V gene: TRBV7-3; clone size: -; J gene: TRBJ2-2; D gene: TRBD1; CDR3 DNA: TGTGCCAGCAGCTCGCGCCCGCTCAGGGGGTGGAGCGGGGAGCTGTTTTTT; CDR3 protein: CASSSRPLRGWSGELFF
V gene: TRBV10-3; clone size: -; J gene: TRBJ1-2; D gene: TRBD1; CDR3 DNA: TGTGCCATCAGCGGGAACCCGGGACAGGGGCAAGCTTCTGACTACACCTTC; CDR3 protein: CAISGNPGQGQASDYTF
V gene: TRBV18; clone size: -; J gene: TRBJ1-2; D gene: -; CDR3 DNA: TGTGCCAGCTCACCTGACATAGCTGCTGACTACACCTTC; CDR3 protein: CASSPDIAADYTF
V gene: TRBV30; clone size: -; J gene: TRBJ2-1; D gene: -; CDR3 DNA: TGTGCCTGGGGGGCTGACTACCACTCCTACAATGAGCAGTTCTTC; CDR3 protein: CAWGADYHSYNEQFF
V gene: TRBV4-3; clone size: -; J gene: TRBJ2-6; D gene: -; CDR3 DNA: TGCGCCAGCAGCCAAGCGGACCTCTCTGGGGCCAACGTCCTGACTTTC; CDR3 protein: CASSQADLSGANVLTF
V gene: TRBV18; clone size: once; J gene: TRBJ2-5; D gene: -; CDR3 DNA: TGTGCCAGCTCACCAGCGGAGGGCCAAGAGACCCAGTACTTC; CDR3 protein: CASSPAEGQETQYF
V gene: TRBV6-1; clone size: -; J gene: TRBJ1-4; D gene: -; CDR3 DNA: TGTGCCAGCGGGGAACAGGATAATGAAAAACTGTTTTTT; CDR3 protein: CASGEQDNEKLFF
V gene: TRBV15; clone size: -; J gene: TRBJ2-3; D gene: TRBD2; CDR3 DNA: TGTGCCACCAGCGGAAGACTAGCGGGAGGCACAGATACGCAGTATTTT; CDR3 protein: CATSGRLAGGTDTQYF
V gene: TRBV25-1; clone size: -; J gene: TRBJ1-2; D gene: -; CDR3 DNA: TGTGCCAGCAGCACAGGGCTTGGCTACACCTTC; CDR3 protein: CASSTGLGYTF
V gene: TRBV7-3; clone size: -; J gene: TRBJ1-6; D gene: TRBD1; CDR3 DNA: TGTGCCAGCAGCCCCGCCGGGACAGATAATTCACCCCTCCACTTT; CDR3 protein: CASSPAGTDNSPLHF
V gene: TRBV11-2; clone size: -; J gene: TRBJ2-5; D gene: TRBD2; CDR3 DNA: TGTGCCAGCAGCCCGGAGCTAGCGGGATGGGAGACCCAGTACTTC; CDR3 protein: CASSPELAGWETQYF
V gene: TRBV5-4; clone size: -; J gene: TRBJ2-3; D gene: -; CDR3 DNA: TGTGCCAGCAGTCGACCGGGCCGGGAGGATACGCAGTATTTT; CDR3 protein: CASSRPGREDTQYF
V gene: TRBV30; clone size: -; J gene: TRBJ2-2; D gene: -; CDR3 DNA: TGTGCCTGGGCGCCCCCGCGGGGAACTCCCAACACCGGGGAGCTGTTTTTT; CDR3 protein: CAWAPPRGTPNTGELFF
V gene: TRBV27; clone size: -; J gene: TRBJ1-6; D gene: TRBD1; CDR3 DNA: TGTGCCAGCAGTCCTAGGACAGGGCTGAATTCACCCCTCCACTTT; CDR3 protein: CASSPRTGLNSPLHF
V gene: TRBV11-2; clone size: once; J gene: TRBJ2-7; D gene: -; CDR3 DNA: TGTGCCAGCAGCTTTGCACCGTCCTACGAGCAGTACTTC; CDR3 protein: CASSFAPSYEQYF
V gene: TRBV5-4; clone size: -; J gene: TRBJ1-2; D gene: TRBD1; CDR3 DNA: TGTGCCAGCAGCATCGGACAGGGGGCCTATGGCTACACCTTC; CDR3 protein: CASSIGQGAYGYTF
V gene: TRBV7-9; clone size: few; J gene: TRBJ2-7; D gene: TRBD1; CDR3 DNA: TGTGCCACCGTTCAACAGGGGAACGAGCAGTACTTC; CDR3 protein: CATVQQGNEQYF
V gene: TRBV2; clone size: -; J gene: TRBJ2-2; D gene: TRBD1; CDR3 DNA: TGTGCCAGCAGTGAAATGGGACAGCCCACCGGGGAGCTGTTTTTT; CDR3 protein: CASSEMGQPTGELFF
V gene: TRBV18; clone size: -; J gene: TRBJ2-1; D gene: -; CDR3 DNA: TGTGCCAGCTCACCAAATTCGGGTGAGCAGTTCTTC; CDR3 protein: CASSPNSGEQFF
V gene: TRBV6-1; clone size: -; J gene: TRBJ2-5; D gene: TRBD2; CDR3 DNA: TGTGCCAGCAGTGCACTAGCGGGAGAGACCCAGTACTTC; CDR3 protein: CASSALAGETQYF
V gene: TRBV7-2; clone size: -; J gene: TRBJ2-6; D gene: TRBD1; CDR3 DNA: TGTGCCAGCAGCCGTGACAGGGCGGGGGCCAACGTCCTGACTTTC; CDR3 protein: CASSRDRAGANVLTF
V gene: TRBV11-2; clone size: -; J gene: TRBJ1-3; D gene: -; CDR3 DNA: TGTGCCAGCAGTTTTAACAACCCTGGTCGAAACACCATATATTTT; CDR3 protein: CASSFNNPGRNTIYF
V gene: TRBV18; clone size: -; J gene: TRBJ2-7; D gene: -; CDR3 DNA: TGTGCCAGCTCACCCCTTCCGGGACGAACGAACGAGCAGTACTTC; CDR3 protein: CASSPLPGRTNEQYF
V gene: TRBV29-1; clone size: -; J gene: TRBJ2-2; D gene: -; CDR3 DNA: TGCAGCTTTATCGAGGGCGGTACCGGGGAGCTGTTTTTT; CDR3 protein: CSFIEGGTGELFF
V gene: TRBV7-2; clone size: -; J gene: TRBJ2-3; D gene: -; CDR3 DNA: TGTGCCAGCAGCCCCCACGCCACAGGCACAGATACGCAGTATTTT; CDR3 protein: CASSPHATGTDTQYF